These T cell receptor beta chains were read from a single sample in a study of T-cell reconstitution after alpha-beta-depleted transplantation in children. TCRdb processed the PCR reads anew with MiXCR; each CDR3 protein has one entry. This table holds approximately 650,000 distinct CDR3 sequences, around 14% found once. The specimen was PBMCs, collected before TCRalphabeta/CD19-depleted stem cell transplant. The receptors were sampled from a girl aged 2-9 years with congenital amegakaryocytic thrombocytopenia, due to receive a stem cell transplant. The CDR3 runs from the conserved cysteine through the conserved F or W. A D gene is named only where the DNA matches it firmly. Clone size is not always given. Where it is, it says once, few, many or a class for expanded clones.

TRBJ2-1 . many TRBV29-1 CSIRRTADNEQFF TGCAGCATAAGGAGGACAGCCGACAATGAGCAGTTCTTC
TRBJ2-2 TRBD1 . TRBV7-7 CASSKSHRQGETGELFF TGTGCCAGCAGCAAAAGCCACCGACAGGGGGAAACCGGGGAGCTGTTTTTT
TRBJ2-1 TRBD2 many TRBV20-1 CSVLAGVLNEQFF TGCAGTGTACTAGCGGGAGTTCTCAATGAGCAGTTCTTC
TRBJ2-1 TRBD1 . TRBV28 CASSPIPGQGGSYNEQFF TGTGCCAGCAGCCCAATCCCCGGACAGGGCGGCTCCTACAATGAGCAGTTCTTC
TRBJ2-5 TRBD1 few TRBV10-3 CAISDKQGEWRQETQYF TGTGCCATCAGTGACAAACAGGGGGAGTGGCGGCAAGAGACCCAGTACTTC
TRBJ2-2 . few TRBV20-1 CSAPLNTGELFF TGCAGTGCACCTTTAAACACCGGGGAGCTGTTTTTT
TRBJ2-4 TRBD2 many TRBV20-1 CSATQGGFKMNIQYF TGCAGTGCCACCCAGGGAGGGTTTAAGATGAACATTCAGTACTTC
TRBJ1-5 . . TRBV5-6 CASSLGGVYHPQHF TGTGCCAGCAGCTTGGGCGGGGTATATCACCCCCAGCATTTT
TRBJ2-7 . few TRBV4-1 CASSQVADSHYEQYF TGCGCCAGCAGCCAAGTGGCTGACAGCCACTACGAGCAGTACTTC
TRBJ1-1 . . TRBV30 CAWSIGLNTEAFF TGTGCCTGGAGTATCGGATTAAACACTGAAGCTTTCTTT
TRBJ2-5 TRBD1 many TRBV20-1 CSARPAGQGRETQYF TGCAGTGCCCGGCCAGCGGGACAGGGTCGGGAGACCCAGTACTTC
TRBJ2-5 . . TRBV12-3/TRBV12-4 CASSHTEETQYF TGTGCCAGCAGTCATACCGAAGAGACCCAGTACTTC
TRBJ1-4 . . TRBV28 CASSSPRGSSSEKLFF TGTGCCAGCAGCTCCCCCCGAGGGAGTTCCAGTGAAAAACTGTTTTTT
TRBJ2-7 TRBD2 few TRBV5-1 CASSVGLAGAEQYF TGCGCCAGCAGCGTTGGCCTAGCGGGGGCCGAGCAGTACTTC
TRBJ2-1 . many TRBV10-3 CAISDLSVYNEQFF TGTGCCATCAGTGATCTGTCAGTCTACAATGAGCAGTTCTTC
TRBJ2-1 TRBD2 many TRBV4-1 CASSLMASGYNEQFF TGCGCCAGCAGCCTAATGGCTAGCGGCTACAATGAGCAGTTCTTC
TRBJ1-2 TRBD1 many TRBV12-3/TRBV12-4 CASSRREGQGAPGYTF TGTGCCAGCAGCCGACGCGAGGGACAGGGGGCTCCTGGCTACACCTTC
TRBJ1-5 . many TRBV15 CATSAGIQWPQHF TGTGCCACCAGCGCTGGCATCCAGTGGCCCCAGCATTTT
TRBJ2-1 TRBD1 few TRBV12-3/TRBV12-4 CASSLRDPRDRSNEQFF TGTGCCAGCAGCCTCAGGGACCCACGGGACAGGTCCAATGAGCAGTTCTTC
TRBJ2-1 . . TRBV20-1 CSAPARSGSYNEQFF TGCAGTGCACCTGCCCGTAGCGGCTCCTACAATGAGCAGTTCTTC
TRBJ2-7 . many TRBV12-3/TRBV12-4 CASSLGIGTRQYF TGTGCCAGCAGTTTAGGTATCGGGACAAGGCAGTACTTC
TRBJ1-2 . many TRBV4-2 CASSPTPRARTESTKGYTF TGTGCCAGCAGCCCAACCCCCCGCGCCCGGACAGAGTCAACTAAAGGCTACACCTTC
TRBJ2-7 . . TRBV7-6 CASSLATRGEQYF TGTGCCAGCAGCTTAGCGACTAGGGGGGAGCAGTACTTC
TRBJ2-7 TRBD1 many TRBV10-3 CAAKTGDYEQYF TGTGCCGCCAAGACAGGGGACTACGAGCAGTACTTC
TRBJ2-1 . . TRBV7-9 CASSLDFGGGEQFF TGTGCCAGCAGCTTAGACTTCGGTGGCGGAGAGCAGTTCTTC
TRBJ2-7 . few TRBV28 CASSLEGIGSYEQYF TGTGCCAGCAGTTTGGAAGGGATCGGGTCCTACGAGCAGTACTTC
TRBJ2-5 . many TRBV7-9 CASSLLRKVSQETQYF TGTGCCAGCAGCTTATTGAGGAAAGTCTCACAAGAGACCCAGTACTTC